This T cell receptor (beta chain) derives from a study of Graves' ophthalmopathy and Graves' hyperthyroidism. The wider study: Peripheral blood was gathered at first diagnosis, ahead of any treatment whatsoever.

V was clipped by 6 bases and J by 7 bases, with 18 bases between them. CDR1 is WNHNN, CDR2 SYGVQD, per germline (reference sequence). CDR3 length: 15 residues. Ophthalmopathy-affected donors exhibited moderate-to-severe activity, CAS ≥3, NOSPECS ≥4, and duration under 3 months. The sample holds many counts of this clonotype. Its specificity is unknown. Findings of the study overall: Ophthalmopathy progression was predicted with 70.59% sensitivity and roughly 79% specificity. In blood, most expanded thyroid clonotypes above 0.001 frequency were also detected.

RNA served as the template for amplifying TCR beta CDR3 regions. An initial RT-PCR round employing HTBI primers preceded a second-round multiplex PCR. TCRdb used MiXCR to reprocess the multiplex PCR reads, holding one entry per CDR3 protein. This sample carries about 740,000 distinct CDR3 sequences, around 40% of them seen once, and the ten largest clones take roughly 45%. The receptor's source is an adult man with Graves' ophthalmopathy. The sequenced material came from peripheral blood. V usage is TRBV10-1 and J usage is TRBJ2-2; D unresolved. The CDR3 sequence is CASSPAQQLGGELFF. The DNA of the CDR3 is TGCGCCAGCAGCCCGGCCCAGCAGTTAGGCGGGGAGCTGTTTTTT.